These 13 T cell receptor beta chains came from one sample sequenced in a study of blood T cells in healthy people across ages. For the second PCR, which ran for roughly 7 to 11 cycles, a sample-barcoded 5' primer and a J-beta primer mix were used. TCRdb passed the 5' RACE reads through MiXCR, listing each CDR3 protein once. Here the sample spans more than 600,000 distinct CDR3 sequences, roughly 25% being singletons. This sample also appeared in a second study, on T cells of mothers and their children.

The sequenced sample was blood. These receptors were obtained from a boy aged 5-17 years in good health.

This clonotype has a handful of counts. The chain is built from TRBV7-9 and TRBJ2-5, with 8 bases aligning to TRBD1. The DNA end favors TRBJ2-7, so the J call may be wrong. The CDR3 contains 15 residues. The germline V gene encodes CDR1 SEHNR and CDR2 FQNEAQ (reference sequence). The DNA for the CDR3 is TGTGCCAGCACGGCCGGGACAGGCCGAACCTACGAGCAGTACTTC. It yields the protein CASTAGTGRTYEQYF.

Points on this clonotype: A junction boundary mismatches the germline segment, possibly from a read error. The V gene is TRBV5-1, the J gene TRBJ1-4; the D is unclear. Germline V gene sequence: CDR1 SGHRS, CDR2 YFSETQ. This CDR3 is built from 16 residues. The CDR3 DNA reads TGCGCCGGCAGCTCGTTCGCGGGTCTCGATAATGAAAAACTGTTTTTT. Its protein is CAGSSFAGLDNEKLFF.

The CDR3 sequence: CASSQDWVGTQETQYF. The CDR3 DNA follows: TGCGCCAGCAGCCAAGATTGGGTGGGGACCCAAGAGACCCAGTACTTC. The chain couples TRBV4-1 to TRBJ2-5; D tentatively reads TRBD1 or TRBD2 (5 bases each). V was pared by 0 bases and J by 1 base, with 12 bases between. The V gene's germline CDR1 is MGHRA and CDR2 YSYEKL. This CDR3 is 16 amino acids long.

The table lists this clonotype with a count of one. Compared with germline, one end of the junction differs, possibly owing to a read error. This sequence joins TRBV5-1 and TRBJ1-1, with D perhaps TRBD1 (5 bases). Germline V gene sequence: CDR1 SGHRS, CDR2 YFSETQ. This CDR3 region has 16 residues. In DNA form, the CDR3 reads TGCGCCAGCAGAGTTTCAGGGAGTCCCCTGAAAACTGAAGCTTTCTTT. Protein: CASRVSGSPLKTEAFF.

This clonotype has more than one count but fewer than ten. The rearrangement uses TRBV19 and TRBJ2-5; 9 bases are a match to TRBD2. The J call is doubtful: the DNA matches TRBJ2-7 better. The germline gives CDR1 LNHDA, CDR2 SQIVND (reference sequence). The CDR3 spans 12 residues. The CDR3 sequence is CASVSGSDEQYF. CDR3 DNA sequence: TGTGCCAGCGTTAGCGGGAGCGACGAGCAGTACTTC.

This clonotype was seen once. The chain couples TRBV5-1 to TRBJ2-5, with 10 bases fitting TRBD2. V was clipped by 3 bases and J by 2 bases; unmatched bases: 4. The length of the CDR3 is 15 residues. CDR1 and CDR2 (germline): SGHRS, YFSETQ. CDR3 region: CASSSSGSSQETQYF. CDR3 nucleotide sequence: TGCGCCAGCAGCTCTAGCGGGAGCTCACAAGAGACCCAGTACTTC.

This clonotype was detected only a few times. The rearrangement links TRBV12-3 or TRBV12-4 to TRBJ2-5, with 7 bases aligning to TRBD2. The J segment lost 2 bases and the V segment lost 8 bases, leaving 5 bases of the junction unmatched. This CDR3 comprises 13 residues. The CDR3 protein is CASHGGLQETQYF. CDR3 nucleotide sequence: TGTGCCAGCCACGGGGGACTACAAGAGACCCAGTACTTC.

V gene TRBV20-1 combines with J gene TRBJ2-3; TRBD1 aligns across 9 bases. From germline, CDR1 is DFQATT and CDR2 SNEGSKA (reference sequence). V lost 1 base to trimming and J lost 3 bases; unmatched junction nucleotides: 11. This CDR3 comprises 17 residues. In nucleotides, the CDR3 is TGCAGTGCTAGAGGTACCCCCGGGACAGGGATTACAGATACGCAGTATTTT. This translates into CSARGTPGTGITDTQYF.

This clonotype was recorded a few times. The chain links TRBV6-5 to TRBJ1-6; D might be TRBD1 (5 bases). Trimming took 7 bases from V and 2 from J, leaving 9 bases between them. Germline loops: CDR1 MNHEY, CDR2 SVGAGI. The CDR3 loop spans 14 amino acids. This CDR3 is CASTRGPYNSPLHF. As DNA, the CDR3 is TGTGCCAGCACCCGGGGACCCTATAATTCACCCCTCCACTTT.

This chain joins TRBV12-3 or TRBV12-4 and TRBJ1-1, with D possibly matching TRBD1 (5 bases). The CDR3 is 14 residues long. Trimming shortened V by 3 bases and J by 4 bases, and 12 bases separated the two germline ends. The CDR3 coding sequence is TGTGCCAGCAGTTTGGCCGGGACGGCCACTGAAGCTTTCTTT. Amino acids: CASSLAGTATEAFF.

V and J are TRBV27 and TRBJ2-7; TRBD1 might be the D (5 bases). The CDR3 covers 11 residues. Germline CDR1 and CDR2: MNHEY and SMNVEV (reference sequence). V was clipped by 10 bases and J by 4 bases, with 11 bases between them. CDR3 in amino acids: CAIAKGYEQYF. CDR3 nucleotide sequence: TGTGCCATCGCCAAGGGGTACGAGCAGTACTTC.

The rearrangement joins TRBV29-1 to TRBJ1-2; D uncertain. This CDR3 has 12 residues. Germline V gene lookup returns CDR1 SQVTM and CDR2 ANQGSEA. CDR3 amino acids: CSAFEDGYGYTF. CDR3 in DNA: TGCAGTGCCTTCGAGGACGGCTATGGCTACACCTTC.

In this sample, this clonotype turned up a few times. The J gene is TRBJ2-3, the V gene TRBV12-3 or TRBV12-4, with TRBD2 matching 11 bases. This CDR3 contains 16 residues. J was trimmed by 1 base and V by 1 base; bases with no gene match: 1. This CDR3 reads CASSLGLAGRTDTQYF. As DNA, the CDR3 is TGTGCCAGCAGTTTAGGACTAGCGGGGCGCACAGATACGCAGTATTTT.